The clone carrying this T cell receptor beta chain turned up a few times. What it binds is not known. This sample was taken from a study of identical twins. Study-wide results and caveats: Potential partial confounding of zero-insertion analyses by invariant MAIT and iNKT cells was noted.

V gave up 5 bases and J gave up 2 bases, with 13 bases separating them. The CDR3 runs to 14 residues. Germline CDR1 and CDR2: SEHNR and FQNEAQ (reference sequence). A single record per CDR3 protein comes from TCRdb applying MiXCR to the 5' RACE reads. The sample lists approximately 300,000 distinct CDR3 sequences; just under 9.5% were seen once. This same sample was also taken into another study, of yellow fever vaccine responses in identical twins.

The sequenced sample was CD8+ T cells sorted from blood. The receptor was isolated from a woman aged 18-29 years in good health. The rearrangement uses TRBV7-9 and TRBJ2-7; D is unclear. The CDR3 loop reads CASSRTDGTYEQYF. For the CDR3, the DNA is TGTGCCAGCAGCCGGACGGACGGAACCTACGAGCAGTACTTC.